These T cell receptor beta chains were read from a single sample in a study of blood T cell repertoires in COVID-19. Profiling relied on immunoSEQ multiplex PCR, and the TCRdb table lists in-frame clones only, not all of them. The sample consists of more than 70,000 clones, 80% to 95% of them appearing once. Material for sequencing was peripheral blood. These receptors came from a woman aged 50 to 60 in a cohort sampled during active COVID-19. Each CDR3 is given with its conserved first and last residue. The D gene is left open where the match is weak. A clone size is listed for some rows: how often the clone was seen (once, few, many), or a class if it is expanded.

d_call | j_call | v_call | clone_size | cdr3_nt | cdr3_aa
NA | TRBJ1-4 | TRBV19 | once | TGTGCCAGTAGTATGGACAGCCCTGGGGATGAAAAACTGTTTTTT | CASSMDSPGDEKLFF
TRBD2 | TRBJ2-1 | TRBV19 | NA | TGTGCCAGTAGTACCCAGGGACTAGCGGGACCCCCCGATGAGCAGTTCTTC | CASSTQGLAGPPDEQFF
TRBD1 | TRBJ1-2 | TRBV5-1 | NA | TGCGCCAGCAGCTTAAGGACAGGGCCCCAGGGCGATGGCTACACCTTC | CASSLRTGPQGDGYTF
TRBD1 | TRBJ1-1 | TRBV30 | once | TGTGCCTGGAGTCCTTGGGACAGGTCACCCCTTATTTGGAGTATGAACACTGAAGCTTTCTTT | CAWSPWDRSPLIWSMNTEAFF
NA | TRBJ1-2 | TRBV5-1 | NA | TGCGCCAGCAGCTTGGTAGGATCGACAGTTAACTATGGCTACACCTTC | CASSLVGSTVNYGYTF
TRBD1 | TRBJ1-2 | TRBV4-2 | NA | TGTGCCAGCAGCCAGGGACAGCTTTATGGCTACACCTTC | CASSQGQLYGYTF
NA | TRBJ1-5 | TRBV5-1 | NA | TGCGCCAGCACCACAGGGATTCGCAATCAGCCCCAGCATTTT | CASTTGIRNQPQHF
NA | TRBJ1-5 | TRBV10-1 | few | TGCGCCAGCAATTTGTCCGGGGGGCCCGATCAGCCCCAGCATTTT | CASNLSGGPDQPQHF
NA | TRBJ2-3 | TRBV3-1/TRBV3-2 | NA | TGTGCCAGCAGCCAAGTCGGGGAAACTCCGCAGTATTTT | CASSQVGETPQYF
TRBD2 | TRBJ2-1 | TRBV29-1 | NA | TGCAGCGTTGAAGGAGGACTAGCGGGAGGGGAGCAGTTCTTC | CSVEGGLAGGEQFF
TRBD1 | TRBJ2-7 | TRBV27 | NA | TGTGCCAGCAGTTTATCGCCTACAGGGGATTGGTACGAGCAGTACTTC | CASSLSPTGDWYEQYF
TRBD1 | TRBJ2-7 | TRBV7-2 | once | TGTGCCAGCAGCTTACAGGGACAGGACTACGAGCAGTACTTC | CASSLQGQDYEQYF
TRBD2 | TRBJ2-6 | TRBV2 | NA | TGTGTGACGGGGGGAACTGGGGCCAACGTCCTGACTTTC | CVTGGTGANVLTF